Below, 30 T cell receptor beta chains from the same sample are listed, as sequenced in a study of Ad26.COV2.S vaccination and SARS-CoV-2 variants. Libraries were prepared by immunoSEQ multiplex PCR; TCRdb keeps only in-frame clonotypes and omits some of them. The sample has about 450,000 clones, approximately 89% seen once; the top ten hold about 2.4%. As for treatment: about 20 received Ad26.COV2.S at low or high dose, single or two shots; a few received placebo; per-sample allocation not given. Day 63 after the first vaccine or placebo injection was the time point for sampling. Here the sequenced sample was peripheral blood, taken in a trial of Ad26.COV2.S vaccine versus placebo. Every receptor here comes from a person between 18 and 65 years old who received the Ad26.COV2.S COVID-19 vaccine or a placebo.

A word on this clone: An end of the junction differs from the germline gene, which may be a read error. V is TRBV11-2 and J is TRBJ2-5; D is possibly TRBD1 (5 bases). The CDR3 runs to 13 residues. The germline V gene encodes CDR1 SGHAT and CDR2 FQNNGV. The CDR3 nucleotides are TGTGCCAGCAGCCTAGATCCCCAGGGGACCCAGTACTTC. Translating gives CASSLDPQGTQYF.

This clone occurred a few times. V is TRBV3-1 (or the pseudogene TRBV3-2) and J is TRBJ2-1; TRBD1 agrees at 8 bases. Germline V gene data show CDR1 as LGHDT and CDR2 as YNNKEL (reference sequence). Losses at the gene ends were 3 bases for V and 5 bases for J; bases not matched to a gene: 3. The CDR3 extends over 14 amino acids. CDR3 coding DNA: TGTGCCAGCAGCCACCAGGGGGCTAACAATGAGCAGTTCTTC. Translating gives CASSHQGANNEQFF.

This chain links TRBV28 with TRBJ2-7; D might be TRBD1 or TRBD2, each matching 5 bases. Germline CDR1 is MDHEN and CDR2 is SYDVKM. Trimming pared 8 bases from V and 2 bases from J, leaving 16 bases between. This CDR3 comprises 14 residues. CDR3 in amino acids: CASGTSAEPYEQYV. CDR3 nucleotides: TGTGCCAGCGGGACGTCAGCAGAACCCTACGAGCAGTACGTC.

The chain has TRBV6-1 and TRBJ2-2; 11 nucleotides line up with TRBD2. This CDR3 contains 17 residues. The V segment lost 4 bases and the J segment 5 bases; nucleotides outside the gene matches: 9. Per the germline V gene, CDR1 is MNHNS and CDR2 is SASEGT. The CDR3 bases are TGTGCCAGCAGTGTAGTTAGCGGGGGGGCATGGACCGGGGAGCTGTTTTTT. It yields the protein CASSVVSGGAWTGELFF.

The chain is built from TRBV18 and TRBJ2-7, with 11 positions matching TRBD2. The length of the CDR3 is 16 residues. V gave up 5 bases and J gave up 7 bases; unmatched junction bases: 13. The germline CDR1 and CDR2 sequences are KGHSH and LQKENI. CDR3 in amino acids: CASSERTSGYMGEQYV. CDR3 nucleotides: TGTGCCAGCTCAGAGCGGACTAGCGGGTACATGGGGGAGCAGTACGTC.

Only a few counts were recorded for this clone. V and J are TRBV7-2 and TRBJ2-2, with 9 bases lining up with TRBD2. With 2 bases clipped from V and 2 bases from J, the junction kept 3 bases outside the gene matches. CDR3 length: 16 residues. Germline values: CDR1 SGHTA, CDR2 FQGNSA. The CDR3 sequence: CASSLKAGGNTGELFF. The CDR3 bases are TGTGCCAGCAGCTTAAAAGCGGGAGGTAACACCGGGGAGCTGTTTTTT.

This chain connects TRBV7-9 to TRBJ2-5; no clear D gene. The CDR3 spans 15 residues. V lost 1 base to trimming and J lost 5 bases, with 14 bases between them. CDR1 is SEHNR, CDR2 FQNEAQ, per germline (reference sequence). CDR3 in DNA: TGTGCCAGCAGCTTAGTAGGATCCCTATGTGAGACCCAGTACTTC. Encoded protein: CASSLVGSLCETQYF.

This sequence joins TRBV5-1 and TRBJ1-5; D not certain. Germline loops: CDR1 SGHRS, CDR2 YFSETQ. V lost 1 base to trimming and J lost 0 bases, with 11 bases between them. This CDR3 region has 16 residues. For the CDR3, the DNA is TGCGCCAGCAGCTTGAGTCGTCAGTCTAGCAATCAGCCCCAGCATTTT. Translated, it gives CASSLSRQSSNQPQHF. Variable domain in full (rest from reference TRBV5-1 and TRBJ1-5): KAGVTQTPRYLIKTRGQQVTLSCSPISGHRSVSWYQQTPGQGLQFLFEYFSETQRNKGNFPGRFSGRQFSNSRSEMNVSTLELGDSALYLCASSLSRQSSNQPQHFGDGTRLSIL.

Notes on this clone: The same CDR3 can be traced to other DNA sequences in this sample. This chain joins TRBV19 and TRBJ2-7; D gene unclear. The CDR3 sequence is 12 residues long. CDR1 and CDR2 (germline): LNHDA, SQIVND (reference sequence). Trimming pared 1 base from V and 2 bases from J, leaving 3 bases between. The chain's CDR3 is CASSIGPYEQYF. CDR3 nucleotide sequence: TGTGCCAGTAGTATAGGACCCTACGAGCAGTACTTC.

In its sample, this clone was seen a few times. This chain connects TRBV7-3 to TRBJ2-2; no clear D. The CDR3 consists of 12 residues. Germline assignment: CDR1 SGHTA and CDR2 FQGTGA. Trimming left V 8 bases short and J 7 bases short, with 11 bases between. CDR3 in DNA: TGTGCCAGCGCTTCGTGGGGCGGGGAGCTGTTTTTT. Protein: CASASWGGELFF.

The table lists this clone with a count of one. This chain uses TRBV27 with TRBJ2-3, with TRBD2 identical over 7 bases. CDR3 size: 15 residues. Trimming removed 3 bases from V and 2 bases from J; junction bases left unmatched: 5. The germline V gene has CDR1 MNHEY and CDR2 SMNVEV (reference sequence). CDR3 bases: TGTGCCAGCAGTTTTCGGGGACTAATCACAGATACGCAGTATTTT. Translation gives CASSFRGLITDTQYF.

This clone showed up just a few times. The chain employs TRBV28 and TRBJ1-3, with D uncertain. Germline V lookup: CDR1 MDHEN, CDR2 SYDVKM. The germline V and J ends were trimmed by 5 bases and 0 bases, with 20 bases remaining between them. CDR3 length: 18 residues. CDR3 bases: TGTGCCAGCAGTCCCCAAGGTGGGTCCCCTCCCTCTGGAAACACCATATATTTT. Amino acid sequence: CASSPQGGSPPSGNTIYF.

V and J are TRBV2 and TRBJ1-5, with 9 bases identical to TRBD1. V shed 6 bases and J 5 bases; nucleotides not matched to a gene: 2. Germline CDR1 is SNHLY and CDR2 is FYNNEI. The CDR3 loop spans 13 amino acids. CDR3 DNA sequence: TGTGCCAGCAGGGGGGACAGGGATCAGCCCCAGCATTTT. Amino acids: CASRGDRDQPQHF.

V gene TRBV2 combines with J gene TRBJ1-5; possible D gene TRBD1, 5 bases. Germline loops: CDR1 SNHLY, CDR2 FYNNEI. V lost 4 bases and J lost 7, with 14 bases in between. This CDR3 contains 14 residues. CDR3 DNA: TGTGCCAGCAGTGGGTACAGGTTGAGCCAGCCCCAGCATTTT. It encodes CASSGYRLSQPQHF.

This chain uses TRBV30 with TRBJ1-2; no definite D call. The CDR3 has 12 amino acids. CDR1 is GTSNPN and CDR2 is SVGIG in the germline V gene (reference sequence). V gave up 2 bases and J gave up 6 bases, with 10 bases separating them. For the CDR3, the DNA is TGTGCCTGGAGTAAAATATCGGATGGCTACACCTTC. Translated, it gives CAWSKISDGYTF.

This CDR3 is CASSQGALQETQYF. In DNA, the CDR3 is TGCGCCAGCAGCCAGGGGGCCCTCCAAGAGACCCAGTACTTC. The chain uses TRBV4-1 and TRBJ2-5; D possibly corresponds to TRBD1 (6 bases). V shed 3 bases and J shed 1 base, with 9 bases lying between them. The CDR3 spans 14 residues. In germline, CDR1 is MGHRA, CDR2 YSYEKL.

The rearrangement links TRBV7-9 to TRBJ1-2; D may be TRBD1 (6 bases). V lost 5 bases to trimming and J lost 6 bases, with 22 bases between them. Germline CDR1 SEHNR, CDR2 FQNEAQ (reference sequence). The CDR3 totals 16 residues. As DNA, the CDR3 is TGTGCCAGCAGCCTCAAACAGGGATCGAGCCGGAATGGCTACACCTTC. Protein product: CASSLKQGSSRNGYTF.

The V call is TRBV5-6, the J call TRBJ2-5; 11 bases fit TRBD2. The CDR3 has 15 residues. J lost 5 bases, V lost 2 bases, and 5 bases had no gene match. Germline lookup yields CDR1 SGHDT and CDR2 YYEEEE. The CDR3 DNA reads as TGTGCCAGCAGCTTCACTAGCGGGGGTGGGGAGACCCAGTACTTC. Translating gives CASSFTSGGGETQYF.

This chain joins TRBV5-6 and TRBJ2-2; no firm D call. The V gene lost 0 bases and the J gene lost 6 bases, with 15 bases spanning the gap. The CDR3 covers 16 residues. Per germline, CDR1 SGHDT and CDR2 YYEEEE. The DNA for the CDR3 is TGTGCCAGCAGCTTGGTGTATTTATCCGGGTCCGGGGAGCTGTTTTTT. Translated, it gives CASSLVYLSGSGELFF.

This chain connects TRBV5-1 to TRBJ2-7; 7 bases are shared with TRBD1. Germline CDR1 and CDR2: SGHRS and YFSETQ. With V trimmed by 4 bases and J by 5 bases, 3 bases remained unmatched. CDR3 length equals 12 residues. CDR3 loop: CASSLTGDEQYF. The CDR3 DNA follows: TGCGCCAGCAGCCTTACAGGGGACGAGCAGTACTTC.

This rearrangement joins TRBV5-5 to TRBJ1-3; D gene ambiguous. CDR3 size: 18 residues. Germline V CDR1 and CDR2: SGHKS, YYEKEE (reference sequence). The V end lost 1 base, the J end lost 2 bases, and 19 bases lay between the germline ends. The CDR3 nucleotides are TGTGCCAGCAGCTTGTTGCCGGGAGGGATTCAGCCTGGAAACACCATATATTTT. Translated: CASSLLPGGIQPGNTIYF.

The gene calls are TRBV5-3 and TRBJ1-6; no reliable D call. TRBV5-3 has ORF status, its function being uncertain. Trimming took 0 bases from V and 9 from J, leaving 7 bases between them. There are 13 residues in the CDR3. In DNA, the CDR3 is TGTGCCAGAAGCTTGGACGGTGGTTCACCCCTCCACTTT. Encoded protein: CARSLDGGSPLHF.

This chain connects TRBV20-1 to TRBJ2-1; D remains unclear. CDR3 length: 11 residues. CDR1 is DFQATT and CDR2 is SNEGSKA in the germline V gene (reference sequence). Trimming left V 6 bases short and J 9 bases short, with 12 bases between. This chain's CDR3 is CSARPWGEQFF. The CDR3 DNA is TGCAGTGCCAGACCATGGGGTGAGCAGTTCTTC.

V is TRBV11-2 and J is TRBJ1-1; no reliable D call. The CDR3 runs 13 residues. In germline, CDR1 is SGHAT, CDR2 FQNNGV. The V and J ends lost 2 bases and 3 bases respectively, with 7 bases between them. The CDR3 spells CASSLSGDTEAFF. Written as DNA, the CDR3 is TGTGCCAGCAGCTTAAGCGGGGACACTGAAGCTTTCTTT. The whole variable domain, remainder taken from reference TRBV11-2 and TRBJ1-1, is EAGVAQSPRYKIIEKRQSVAFWCNPISGHATLYWYQQILGQGPKLLIQFQNNGVVDDSQLPKDRFSAERLKGVDSTLKIQPAKLEDSAVYLCASSLSGDTEAFFGQGTRLTVV.

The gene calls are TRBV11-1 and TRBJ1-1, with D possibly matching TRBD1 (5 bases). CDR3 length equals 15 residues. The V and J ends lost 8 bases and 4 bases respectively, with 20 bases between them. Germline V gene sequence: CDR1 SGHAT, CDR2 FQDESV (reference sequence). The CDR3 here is CASGDLFGAPTEAFF. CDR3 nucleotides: TGTGCCAGCGGGGACCTTTTCGGAGCCCCCACTGAAGCTTTCTTT.

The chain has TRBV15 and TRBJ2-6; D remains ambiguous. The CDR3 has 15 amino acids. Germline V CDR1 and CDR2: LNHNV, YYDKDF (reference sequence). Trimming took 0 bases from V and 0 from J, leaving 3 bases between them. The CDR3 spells CATSREGSGANVLTF. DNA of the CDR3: TGTGCCACCAGCAGAGAGGGCTCTGGGGCCAACGTCCTGACTTTC. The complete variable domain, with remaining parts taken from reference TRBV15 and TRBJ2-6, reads DAMVIQNPRYQVTQFGKPVTLSCSQTLNHNVMYWYQQKSSQAPKLLFHYYDKDFNNEADTPDNFQSRRPNTSFCFLDIRSPGLGDTAMYLCATSREGSGANVLTFGAGSRLTVL.

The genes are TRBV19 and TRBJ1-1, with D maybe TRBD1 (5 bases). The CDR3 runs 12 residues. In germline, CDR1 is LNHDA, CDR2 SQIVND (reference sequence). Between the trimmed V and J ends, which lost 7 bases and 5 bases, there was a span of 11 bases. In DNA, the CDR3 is TGTGCCAGTACCACCCGGGGGACTGAAGCTTTCTTT. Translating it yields CASTTRGTEAFF.

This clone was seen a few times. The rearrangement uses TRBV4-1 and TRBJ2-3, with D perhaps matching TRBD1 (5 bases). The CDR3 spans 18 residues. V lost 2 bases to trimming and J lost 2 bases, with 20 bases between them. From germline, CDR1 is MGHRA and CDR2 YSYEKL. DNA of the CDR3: TGCGCCAGCAGCCAATCCCGGTATAGGGGCCCCGACACAGATACGCAGTATTTT. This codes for CASSQSRYRGPDTDTQYF.

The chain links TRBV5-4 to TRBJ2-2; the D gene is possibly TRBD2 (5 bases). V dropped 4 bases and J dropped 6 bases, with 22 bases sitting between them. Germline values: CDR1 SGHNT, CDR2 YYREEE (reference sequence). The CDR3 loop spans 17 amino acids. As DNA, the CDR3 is TGTGCCAGCAGCCCTCGATCGCGCACCGCAGCGGCCGGGGAGCTGTTTTTT. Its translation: CASSPRSRTAAAGELFF. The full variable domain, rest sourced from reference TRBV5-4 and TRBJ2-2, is ETGVTQSPTHLIKTRGQQVTLRCSSQSGHNTVSWYQQALGQGPQFIFQYYREEENGRGNFPPRFSGLQFPNYSSELNVNALELDDSALYLCASSPRSRTAAAGELFFGEGSRLTVL.

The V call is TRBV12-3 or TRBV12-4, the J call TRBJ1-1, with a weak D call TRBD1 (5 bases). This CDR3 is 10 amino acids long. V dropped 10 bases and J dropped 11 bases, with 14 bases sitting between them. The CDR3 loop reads CATAGRGAFF. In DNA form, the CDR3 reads TGTGCCACCGCAGGGAGAGGGGCTTTCTTT.